This T cell receptor (beta chain) originates from a study of shared clonotypes between healthy human individuals. The donor population consisted of healthy HIV-negative adults with no recent acute infections or vaccinations. Clones were read by immunoSEQ multiplex PCR, and TCRdb kept only the in-frame ones, dropping some. The sample includes some 700,000 clones, roughly 88% of them seen just once. V lost 6 bases, J lost 8 bases, and 13 bases stayed unmatched. The V gene's germline CDR1 is MDHEN and CDR2 SYDVKM. The CDR3 contains 16 residues. Of note for this clone: Antigen: not known.

Overall study findings and caveats: Larger estimated richness was generally recorded for naive subsets relative to memory subsets.

The chain has TRBV28 and TRBJ1-1; the match to TRBD1 covers 12 bases. What was sequenced was memory CD8+ T cells from PBMCs. The sample's subset: CD45RO+ cells pooled with CCR7-negative TemRA cells. This clonotype was obtained from a man between 18 and 29 years old in good health. Some clones in this sample may be carry-over from other donors' samples. CDR3 nucleotides: TGTGCCAGCAGCCGCTTAGGGACAGGGGGCCTAGGCGAAGCTTTCTTT. This codes for CASSRLGTGGLGEAFF.